The clone carrying this TCR beta chain was detected ten times or more. Its antigen is as yet unknown. This sample was taken from a study of CD8 T cells in ankylosing spondylitis. Study results and limitations: Ankylosing spondylitis blood appeared to carry a characteristic TCR beta motif of roughly 8 highly homologous variants. In synovial fluid and blood from reactive arthritis, some motif variants were previously reported. The clones that were linked to disease were reported to be significantly enriched in matched synovial fluid samples from ankylosing spondylitis patients. In peripheral blood, disease-linked CD8+ clones occurred at relatively low frequencies.

Trimming took off 1 base at V and 3 bases at J, with 19 bases between the two ends. The CDR3 totals 18 residues. Germline loops: CDR1 SGHRS, CDR2 YFSETQ. MiXCR, applied by TCRdb to the 5' RACE reads, yields one record per CDR3 protein. This sample has fewer than 550,000 distinct CDR3 sequences, with about 5.2% found just once. The origin of this receptor is a male donor with ankylosing spondylitis. Input material: blood, either unsorted or a sorted T cell fraction (not recorded which). V gene TRBV5-1 combines with J gene TRBJ1-4, with unresolved D. The CDR3 loop reads CASSLIPRAGGSNEKLFF. The CDR3 nucleotides read TGCGCCAGCAGCTTGATTCCCCGGGCCGGCGGATCTAATGAAAAACTGTTTTTT.